This T cell receptor (beta chain) was recovered during a study of response to subunit inactivated influenza vaccine. One entry per CDR3 protein, called by TCRdb with MiXCR from the RT-PCR reads. The sample consists of under 950,000 distinct CDR3 sequences, 21% of them appearing once. The CDR3 is made up of 13 amino acids. V trimming: 0 bases; J trimming: 8 bases; junction bases outside the gene matches: 3. Germline CDR1 is MNHEY and CDR2 is SVGEGT. The rearrangement uses TRBV6-2 or TRBV6-3 and TRBJ1-2; 7 bases are shared with TRBD1. This TCR came from a man aged 50 or older who received an inactivated influenza vaccine. Sequenced here: PBMCs from blood, sampled less than 6 days after vaccination. The CDR3 spells CASSYSTGSGYTF. CDR3 nucleotides: TGTGCCAGCAGTTACTCGACAGGGTCCGGCTACACCTTC.